A selection of T cell receptor beta chains follows, all from one sample in a study of radiation and T cells in renal cell carcinoma. Repertoires were generated with immunoSEQ multiplex PCR, while TCRdb's copy carries only in-frame clones and drops some. The repertoire includes about 150,000 clones, about 88% of them detected once, and around 4.1% sits in the top ten. Sequenced here: blood, sampled from a patient whose treatment included radiotherapy and nephrectomy. The source of these receptors is a woman between 70 and 85 years old with renal cell carcinoma. The CDR3 runs from the conserved cysteine through the conserved F or W. D genes are given only for firm matches. A clone size is listed for some rows: how often the clone was seen (once, few, many), or a class if it is expanded.

V	size	J	D	DNA	CDR3
TRBV10-3	.	TRBJ1-1	.	TGTGCCATCAGTGAGTCAAGGGCAGGACTTGAAGCTTTCTTT	CAISESRAGLEAFF
TRBV7-2	.	TRBJ1-2	.	TGTGCCAGCAGCTTTAGGCAGGGCAGGAACTATGGCTACACCTTC	CASSFRQGRNYGYTF
TRBV2	.	TRBJ1-2	.	TGTGCCAGCAGTGAAGCGCTCAGGGCAAACTATGGCTACACCTTC	CASSEALRANYGYTF
TRBV2	.	TRBJ1-1	TRBD1	TGTGCCAACTTAGGGGGCAGTAACACTGAAGCTTTCTTT	CANLGGSNTEAFF
TRBV11-2	.	TRBJ1-2	.	TGTGCCAGCAGCTTACACGGGGGTTGGAACTATGGCTACACCTTC	CASSLHGGWNYGYTF
TRBV30	few	TRBJ2-2	TRBD1	TGTGCCTGGAGATTAACAGGGGCCACCGGGGAGCTGTTTTTT	CAWRLTGATGELFF
TRBV10-3	.	TRBJ1-1	.	TGTGCCATCAGTATCATGAACACTGAAGCTTTCTTT	CAISIMNTEAFF
TRBV19	few	TRBJ1-4	.	TGTGCCAGTAGTATAAGGGTCCAGGGTAATGAAAAACTGTTTTTT	CASSIRVQGNEKLFF
TRBV11-3	.	TRBJ2-3	TRBD2	TGTGCCAGCAGCTTTGGCGGGGGGGCGTCAGATACGCAGTATTTT	CASSFGGGASDTQYF
TRBV11-3	.	TRBJ2-5	TRBD2	TGTGCCAGCAGCTCGGCGGGGGTTGAGACCCAGTACTTC	CASSSAGVETQYF